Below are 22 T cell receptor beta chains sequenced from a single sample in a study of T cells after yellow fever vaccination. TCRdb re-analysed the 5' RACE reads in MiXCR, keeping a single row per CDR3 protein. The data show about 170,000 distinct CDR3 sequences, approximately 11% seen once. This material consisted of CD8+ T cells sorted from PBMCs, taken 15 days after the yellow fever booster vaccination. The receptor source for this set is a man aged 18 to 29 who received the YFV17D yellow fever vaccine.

CDR3 bases: TGCAGTGCTAGGGGGTTAGCGGGGGAGCGTTCCAAAGAGACCCAGTACTTC. Translated: CSARGLAGERSKETQYF. This chain joins TRBV20-1 and TRBJ2-5, with 9 bases identical to TRBD2. This CDR3 is 17 amino acids long. The germline gives CDR1 DFQATT, CDR2 SNEGSKA (reference sequence). The V gene end was trimmed by 3 bases and the J gene end by 3 bases; junction bases not matched to a gene: 14.

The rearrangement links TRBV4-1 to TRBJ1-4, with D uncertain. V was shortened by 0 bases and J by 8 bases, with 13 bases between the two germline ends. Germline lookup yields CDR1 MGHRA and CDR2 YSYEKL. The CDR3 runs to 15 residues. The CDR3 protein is CASSQEGRLSEKLFF. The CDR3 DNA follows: TGCGCCAGCAGCCAAGAAGGTCGTTTATCGGAAAAACTGTTTTTT.

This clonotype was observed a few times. As DNA, the CDR3 is TGTGCCAGCAGCCAATCGTGGGTTGGCTACACCTTC. This encodes CASSQSWVGYTF. V and J are TRBV3-1 and TRBJ1-2; D remains ambiguous. The CDR3 consists of 12 residues. The germline V and J ends were trimmed by 2 bases and 7 bases, with 8 bases remaining between them. Germline V gene sequence: CDR1 LGHDT, CDR2 YNNKEL (reference sequence).

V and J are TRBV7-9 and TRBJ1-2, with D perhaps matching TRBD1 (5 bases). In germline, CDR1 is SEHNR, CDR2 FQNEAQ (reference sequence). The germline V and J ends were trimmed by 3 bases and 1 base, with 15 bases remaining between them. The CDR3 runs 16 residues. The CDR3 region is CASSFRQGVGNYGYTF. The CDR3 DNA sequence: TGTGCCAGCAGCTTTAGGCAGGGTGTGGGTAACTATGGCTACACCTTC.

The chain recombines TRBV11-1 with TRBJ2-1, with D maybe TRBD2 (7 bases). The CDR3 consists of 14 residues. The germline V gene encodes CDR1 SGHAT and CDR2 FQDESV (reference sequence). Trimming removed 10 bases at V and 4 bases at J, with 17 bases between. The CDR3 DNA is TGTGCCACGGGGGGCGGAGTGGGGTACAATGAGCAGTTCTTC. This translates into CATGGGVGYNEQFF.

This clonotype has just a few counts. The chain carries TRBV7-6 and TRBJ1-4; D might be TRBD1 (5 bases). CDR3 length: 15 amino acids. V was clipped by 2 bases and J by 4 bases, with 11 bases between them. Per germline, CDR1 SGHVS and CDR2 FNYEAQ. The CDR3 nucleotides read TGTGCCAGCAGCTTATACTGGGGGAATAATGAAAAACTGTTTTTT. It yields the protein CASSLYWGNNEKLFF.

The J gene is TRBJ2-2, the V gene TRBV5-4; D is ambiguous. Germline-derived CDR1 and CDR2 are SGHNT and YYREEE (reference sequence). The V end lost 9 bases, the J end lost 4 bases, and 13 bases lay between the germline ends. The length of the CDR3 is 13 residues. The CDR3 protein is CATTLWSTGELFF. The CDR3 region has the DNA TGTGCCACCACCCTTTGGTCCACCGGGGAGCTGTTTTTT.

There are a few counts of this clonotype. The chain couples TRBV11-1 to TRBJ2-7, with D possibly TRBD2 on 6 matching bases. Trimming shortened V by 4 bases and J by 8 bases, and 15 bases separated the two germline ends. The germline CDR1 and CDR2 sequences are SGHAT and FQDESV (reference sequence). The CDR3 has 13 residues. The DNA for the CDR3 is TGTGCCAGCAGCTATTCTGCGGGGTATCAGCAGTACTTC. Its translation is CASSYSAGYQQYF.

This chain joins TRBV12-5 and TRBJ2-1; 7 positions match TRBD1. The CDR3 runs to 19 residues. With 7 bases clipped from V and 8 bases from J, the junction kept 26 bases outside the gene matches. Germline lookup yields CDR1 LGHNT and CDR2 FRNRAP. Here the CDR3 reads CASAIPYPDRERVEHEQFF. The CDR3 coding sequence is TGTGCTAGTGCCATACCCTACCCCGACAGGGAAAGGGTCGAGCATGAGCAGTTCTTC.

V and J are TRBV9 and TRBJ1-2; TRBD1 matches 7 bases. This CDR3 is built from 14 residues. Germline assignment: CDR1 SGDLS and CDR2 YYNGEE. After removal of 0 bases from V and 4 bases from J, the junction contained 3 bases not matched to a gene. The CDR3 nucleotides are TGTGCCAGCAGCGTAGTGACAGGGAGCTATGGCTACACCTTC. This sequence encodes CASSVVTGSYGYTF.

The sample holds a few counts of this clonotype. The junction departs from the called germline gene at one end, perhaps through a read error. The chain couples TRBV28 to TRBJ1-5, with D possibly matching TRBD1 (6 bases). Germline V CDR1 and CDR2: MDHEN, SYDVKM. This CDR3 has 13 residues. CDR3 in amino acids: CASSRTAYQPQHF. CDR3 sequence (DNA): TGTGCTAGCAGCAGGACAGCGTACCAGCCCCAGCATTTT.

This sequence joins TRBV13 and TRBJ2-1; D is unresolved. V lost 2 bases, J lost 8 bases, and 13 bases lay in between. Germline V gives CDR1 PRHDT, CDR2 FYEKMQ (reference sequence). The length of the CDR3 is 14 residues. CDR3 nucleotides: TGTGCCAGCAGCTTACTGTCCGAACGGGATGAGCAGTTCTTC. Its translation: CASSLLSERDEQFF.

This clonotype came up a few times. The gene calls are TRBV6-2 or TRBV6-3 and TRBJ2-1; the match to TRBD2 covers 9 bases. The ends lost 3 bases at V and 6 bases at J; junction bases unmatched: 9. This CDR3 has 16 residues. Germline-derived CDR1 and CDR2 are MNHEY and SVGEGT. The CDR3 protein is CASSYGGGAWGNEQFF. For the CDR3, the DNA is TGTGCCAGCAGTTATGGCGGGGGGGCCTGGGGCAATGAGCAGTTCTTC.

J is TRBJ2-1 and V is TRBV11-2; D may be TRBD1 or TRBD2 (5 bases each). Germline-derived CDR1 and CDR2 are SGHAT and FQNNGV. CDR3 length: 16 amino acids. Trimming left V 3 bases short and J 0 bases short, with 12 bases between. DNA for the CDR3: TGTGCCAGCAGCTTGGGGTGGGGGAGCTCCTACAATGAGCAGTTCTTC. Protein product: CASSLGWGSSYNEQFF.

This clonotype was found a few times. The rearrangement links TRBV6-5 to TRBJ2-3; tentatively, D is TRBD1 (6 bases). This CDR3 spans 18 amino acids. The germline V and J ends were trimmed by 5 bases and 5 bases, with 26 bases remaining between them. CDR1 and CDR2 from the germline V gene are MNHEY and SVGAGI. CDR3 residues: CASSPYGFVRGSEDTQYF. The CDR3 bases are TGTGCCAGCAGTCCCTACGGGTTCGTCAGGGGCTCGGAAGATACGCAGTATTTT.

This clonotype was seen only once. CDR3 in DNA: TGTGCCAGCAGCCTACGCCCGCTGGGGTCTGAAGCTTTCTTT. It specifies CASSLRPLGSEAFF. The V gene is TRBV7-9, the J gene TRBJ1-1; D remains ambiguous. This CDR3 is 14 amino acids long. With 5 bases removed from V and 6 bases from J, the gap between germline ends came to 16 bases. Germline V gene data show CDR1 as SEHNR and CDR2 as FQNEAQ (reference sequence).

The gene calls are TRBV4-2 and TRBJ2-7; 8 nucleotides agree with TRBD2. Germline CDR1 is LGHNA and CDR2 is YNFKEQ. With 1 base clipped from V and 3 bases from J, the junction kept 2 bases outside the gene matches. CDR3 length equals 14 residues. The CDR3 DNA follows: TGTGCCAGCAGCCAAGTAGGGACTAGCTACGAGCAGTACTTC. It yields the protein CASSQVGTSYEQYF.

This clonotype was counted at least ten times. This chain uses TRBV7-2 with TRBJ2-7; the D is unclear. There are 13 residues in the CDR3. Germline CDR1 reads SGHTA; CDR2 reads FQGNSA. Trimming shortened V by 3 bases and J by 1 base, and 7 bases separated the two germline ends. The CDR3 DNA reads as TGTGCCAGCAGCTTTCCTAATTCCTACGAGCAGTACTTC. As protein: CASSFPNSYEQYF.

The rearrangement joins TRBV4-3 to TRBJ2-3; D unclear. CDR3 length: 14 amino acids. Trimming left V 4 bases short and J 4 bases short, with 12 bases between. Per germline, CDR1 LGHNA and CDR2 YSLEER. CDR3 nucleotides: TGCGCCAGCAGCCCAGGCGCCATGGCAGATACGCAGTATTTT. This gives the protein CASSPGAMADTQYF.

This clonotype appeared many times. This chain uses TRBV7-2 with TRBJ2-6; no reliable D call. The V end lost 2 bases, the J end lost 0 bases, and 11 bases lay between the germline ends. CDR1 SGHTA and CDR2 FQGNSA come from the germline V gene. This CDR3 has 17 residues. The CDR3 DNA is TGTGCCAGCAGCTTAATGGGCAGCCTCTCTGGGGCCAACGTCCTGACTTTC. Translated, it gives CASSLMGSLSGANVLTF.

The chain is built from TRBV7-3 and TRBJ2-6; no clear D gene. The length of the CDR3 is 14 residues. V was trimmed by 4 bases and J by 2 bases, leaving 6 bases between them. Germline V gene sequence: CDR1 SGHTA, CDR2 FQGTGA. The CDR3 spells CASSYSPGANVLTF. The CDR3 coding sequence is TGTGCCAGCAGCTACTCCCCTGGGGCCAACGTCCTGACTTTC.

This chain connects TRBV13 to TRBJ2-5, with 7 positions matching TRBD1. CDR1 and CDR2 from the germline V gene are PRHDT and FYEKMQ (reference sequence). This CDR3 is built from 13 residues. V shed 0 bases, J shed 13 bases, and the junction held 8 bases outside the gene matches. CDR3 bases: TGTGCCAGCAGCTTAGGCATAGACAGGGCCTGGTACTTC. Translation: CASSLGIDRAWYF.